The next 20 T cell receptor beta chains were all read from a single sample in a study of identical twins. TCRdb processed the 5' RACE reads anew with MiXCR; each CDR3 protein has one entry. This sample has about 890,000 distinct CDR3 sequences; roughly an eighth occur once, and the top ten carry around 1.6%. These sequences were also reported in another study, on yellow fever vaccine responses in identical twins.

The source material was PBMCs. Every receptor here comes from a woman between 18 and 29 years old in good health.

The J gene is TRBJ1-1, the V gene TRBV5-5; D not certain. V lost 4 bases to trimming and J lost 5 bases, with 21 bases between them. This CDR3 region has 16 residues. Germline V gene lookup returns CDR1 SGHKS and CDR2 YYEKEE (reference sequence). In nucleotides, the CDR3 is TGTGCCAGCAGCCTACGACAAGGAGCTGAGAGGACTGAAGCTTTCTTT. Translating gives CASSLRQGAERTEAFF.

This clonotype has just a few counts. The chain recombines TRBV6-1 with TRBJ2-3; 9 bases agree with TRBD2. The CDR3 contains 18 residues. Germline assignment: CDR1 MNHNS and CDR2 SASEGT. V shed 1 base and J 1 base; nucleotides not matched to a gene: 9. CDR3 region: CASSEVWRRTSGTDTQYF. The CDR3 DNA reads as TGTGCCAGCAGTGAAGTATGGAGAAGGACTAGCGGCACAGATACGCAGTATTTT.

This clonotype was counted many times. The J gene is TRBJ2-3, the V gene TRBV4-1; the D gene is possibly TRBD2 (5 bases). Germline V gene sequence: CDR1 MGHRA, CDR2 YSYEKL. This CDR3 region has 14 residues. V was trimmed by 1 base and J by 5 bases, leaving 10 bases between them. CDR3 sequence reads: CASSQVAGLDTQYF. The CDR3 DNA reads TGCGCCAGCAGCCAAGTCGCGGGTCTAGATACGCAGTATTTT.

V gene TRBV7-9 combines with J gene TRBJ2-3, with 10 bases fitting TRBD2. The CDR3 has 15 amino acids. J gave up 6 bases and V 4 bases, and 7 bases lay outside the gene matches. CDR1 and CDR2 from the germline V gene are SEHNR and FQNEAQ (reference sequence). CDR3 nucleotide sequence: TGTGCCAGCAGCTCGAGCGGGAGGGACCTGGATACGCAGTATTTT. Protein sequence: CASSSSGRDLDTQYF.

The V call is TRBV18, the J call TRBJ2-2; no reliable D call. Trimming removed 3 bases at V and 4 bases at J, with 9 bases between. The CDR3 runs to 14 residues. Germline V gene data show CDR1 as KGHSH and CDR2 as LQKENI. CDR3 nucleotides: TGTGCCAGCTCACCCGACATGATCACCGGGGAGCTGTTTTTT. It yields the protein CASSPDMITGELFF.

This clonotype was seen only a few times. This chain uses TRBV7-9 with TRBJ1-1, with unresolved D. CDR1 is SEHNR and CDR2 is FQNEAQ in the germline V gene (reference sequence). V was cut by 2 bases and J by 5 bases, with 15 bases left in between. The CDR3 sequence is 15 residues long. The CDR3 nucleotides read TGTGCCAGCAGCTTATCGGATGCGTTGGGGACTGAAGCTTTCTTT. It encodes CASSLSDALGTEAFF.

This clonotype occurred a few times. V and J are TRBV11-3 and TRBJ2-1; TRBD2 is a possible D gene (5 bases). This CDR3 is built from 15 residues. From germline, CDR1 is SGHNT and CDR2 YENEEA. V was pared by 5 bases and J by 2 bases, with 13 bases between. This chain's CDR3 is CASSERLTTYNEQFF. CDR3 nucleotide sequence: TGTGCCAGCAGCGAGAGACTGACTACCTACAATGAGCAGTTCTTC.

This clonotype was seen a handful of times. The rearrangement uses TRBV20-1 and TRBJ2-5, with TRBD2 matching 8 bases. There are 15 residues in the CDR3. Trimming took 1 base from V and 1 from J; bases not matched to a gene: 5. CDR1 is DFQATT, CDR2 SNEGSKA, per germline (reference sequence). CDR3 in DNA: TGCAGTGCTAGAGGTCAGCGGGAGACCCAAGAGACCCAGTACTTC. Residues: CSARGQRETQETQYF.

The V call is TRBV5-1, the J call TRBJ2-1; 9 bases are shared with TRBD1. The CDR3 is 15 residues long. Germline V gives CDR1 SGHRS, CDR2 YFSETQ. J gave up 7 bases and V 2 bases, and 7 bases lay outside the gene matches. CDR3 nucleotide sequence: TGCGCCAGCAGCTTTACCGGGACAGGGAGTAATGAGCAGTTCTTC. It translates to CASSFTGTGSNEQFF.

The V gene is TRBV3-1, the J gene TRBJ2-1; D unresolved. Trimming shortened V by 1 base and J by 5 bases, and 6 bases separated the two germline ends. This CDR3 is built from 13 residues. CDR1 and CDR2 (germline): LGHDT, YNNKEL (reference sequence). The DNA of the CDR3 is TGTGCCAGCAGCCAAGTGGCCCACAATGAGCAGTTCTTC. Translated: CASSQVAHNEQFF.

In its sample, this clonotype was seen many times. The chain combines TRBV12-3 or TRBV12-4 with TRBJ1-1, with D tentatively TRBD1 (5 bases). With 3 bases removed from V and 11 bases from J, the gap between germline ends came to 10 bases. The CDR3 runs to 11 residues. In nucleotides, the CDR3 is TGTGCCAGCAGTTTTGGGGGTCGCGCTTTCTTT. Its protein product is CASSFGGRAFF.

This clonotype was observed a handful of times. The chain carries TRBV27 and TRBJ1-1; tentative D call: TRBD1 (5 bases). This CDR3 is built from 15 residues. Germline V lookup: CDR1 MNHEY, CDR2 SMNVEV (reference sequence). V lost 0 bases and J lost 5, with 13 bases in between. The CDR3 is CASSLSTPQGTEAFF. CDR3 in DNA: TGTGCCAGCAGTTTATCGACCCCGCAGGGTACTGAAGCTTTCTTT.

The chain couples TRBV5-1 to TRBJ2-1, with D possibly being TRBD1 (6 bases). The length of the CDR3 is 15 residues. V lost 3 bases to trimming and J lost 5 bases, with 15 bases between them. CDR1 is SGHRS, CDR2 YFSETQ, per germline. CDR3 sequence reads: CASSSRGQTNNEQFF. The CDR3 DNA reads TGCGCCAGCAGCTCCCGAGGACAGACAAACAATGAGCAGTTCTTC.

This clonotype has more than one count but fewer than ten. The CDR3 is CASSSGGQDNTGELFF. The CDR3 DNA sequence: TGTGCCAGCAGCTCAGGAGGACAGGATAACACCGGGGAGCTGTTTTTT. This chain connects TRBV11-1 to TRBJ2-2; 7 bases fit TRBD1. Germline lookup yields CDR1 SGHAT and CDR2 FQDESV (reference sequence). The CDR3 loop spans 16 amino acids. V shed 4 bases and J 2 bases; nucleotides not matched to a gene: 7.

The chain combines TRBV7-8 with TRBJ2-6; TRBD1 agrees at 7 bases. Losses at the gene ends were 0 bases for V and 5 bases for J; bases not matched to a gene: 4. The CDR3 has 16 amino acids. Germline values: CDR1 SGHVS, CDR2 FQNEAQ. CDR3: CASSLAVGGWANVLTF. CDR3 in DNA: TGTGCCAGCAGCTTAGCTGTAGGGGGCTGGGCCAACGTCCTGACTTTC.

A few counts support this clonotype. This rearrangement joins TRBV18 to TRBJ2-5; D is uncertain. V gave up 2 bases and J gave up 2 bases, with 9 bases separating them. Germline CDR1 reads KGHSH; CDR2 reads LQKENI. The CDR3 length is 14 residues. The DNA of the CDR3 is TGTGCCAGCTCACCAGTTTCCTTACAAGAGACCCAGTACTTC. It translates to CASSPVSLQETQYF.

CDR3 bases: TGTGCCAGCAGCCCAAGCGGGAGGGTAAACACCGGGGAGCTGTTTTTT. The encoded protein is CASSPSGRVNTGELFF. The chain combines TRBV3-1 with TRBJ2-2, with TRBD2 identical over 10 bases. Germline V CDR1 and CDR2: LGHDT, YNNKEL (reference sequence). The CDR3 runs 16 residues. The V and J ends lost 4 bases and 2 bases, in that order; junction bases with no gene match: 4.

This clonotype was observed a few times. The chain combines TRBV12-3 or TRBV12-4 with TRBJ1-5, with D possibly being TRBD1 (5 bases). Trimming took off 7 bases at V and 6 bases at J, with 16 bases between the two ends. The CDR3 length is 14 residues. The CDR3 protein is CASTGGGVRQPQHF. The DNA of the CDR3 is TGTGCCAGCACCGGCGGGGGAGTCCGTCAGCCCCAGCATTTT.

This clonotype was recorded a few times. This chain links TRBV6-4 with TRBJ1-2, with a weak D call TRBD1 (5 bases). CDR1 is MRHNA, CDR2 SNTAGT, per germline. This CDR3 has 16 amino acids. The ends were cut back, 6 bases at V and 4 bases at J, with 21 bases in the middle. This chain's CDR3 is CASRPTGTSRLYGYTF. Written as DNA, the CDR3 is TGTGCCAGCAGACCCACCGGGACCTCACGGCTCTATGGCTACACCTTC.

This chain connects TRBV28 to TRBJ2-1; possibly TRBD2 for D (5 bases). The length of the CDR3 is 14 residues. Trimming took off 8 bases at V and 8 bases at J, with 19 bases between the two ends. The germline V gene has CDR1 MDHEN and CDR2 SYDVKM. DNA for the CDR3: TGTGCCAGCTCACAAGCGGACTCTACAGATGAGCAGTTCTTC. Translating gives CASSQADSTDEQFF.